The next 13 T cell receptor beta chains were all read from a single sample in a study of T-cell memory formation after mild COVID-19. One entry per CDR3 protein results from TCRdb running MiXCR on the 5' RACE reads. The sample shows 25,000 to 35,000 distinct CDR3 sequences, approximately 12% of them seen only once. Specimen: PBMCs or a T cell subset sorted from them (not recorded which). The receptors derive from an adult woman who had mild COVID-19 (a few samples of this study predate the infection). Cell type and time point are not known.

This clonotype was recorded at least ten times. This chain connects TRBV12-3 or TRBV12-4 to TRBJ1-5, with a weak D call TRBD1 (5 bases). This CDR3 is built from 13 residues. V lost 3 bases and J 6 bases, leaving 9 bases between the germline ends. The CDR3 DNA is TGTGCCAGCAGTTTGAGGGGTTCTCAGCCCCAGCATTTT. It encodes CASSLRGSQPQHF.

In its sample, this clonotype was seen many times. This chain connects TRBV12-3 or TRBV12-4 to TRBJ1-1; D may be TRBD1 (5 bases). Trimming took off 4 bases at V and 3 bases at J, with 18 bases between the two ends. This CDR3 contains 16 residues. The CDR3 DNA sequence: TGTGCCAGCAGTTCCGGGCCCTCCCGGGGGGACACTGAAGCTTTCTTT. Encoded protein: CASSSGPSRGDTEAFF.

This clonotype was counted many times. The rearrangement joins TRBV7-8 to TRBJ1-2, with D possibly matching TRBD1 (5 bases). Trimming shortened V by 3 bases and J by 4 bases, and 12 bases separated the two germline ends. The CDR3 runs to 14 residues. Germline V CDR1 and CDR2: SGHVS, FQNEAQ. In DNA form, the CDR3 reads TGTGCCAGCAGCTTCCGGGACTCGAGCTATGGCTACACCTTC. It yields the protein CASSFRDSSYGYTF. Full variable domain (missing parts from reference TRBV7-8 and TRBJ1-2): GAGVSQSPRYKVAKRGQDVALRCDPISGHVSLFWYQQALGQGPEFLTYFQNEAQLDKSGLPSDRFFAERPEGSVSTLKIQRTQQEDSAVYLCASSFRDSSYGYTFGSGTRLTVV.

There are many counts of this clonotype. The chain recombines TRBV6-5 with TRBJ1-1; 9 bases align to TRBD1. CDR3 size: 15 residues. Germline CDR1 and CDR2: MNHEY and SVGAGI. The V gene end was trimmed by 4 bases and the J gene end by 4 bases; junction bases not matched to a gene: 7. This chain's CDR3 is CASSFRDRAGTEAFF. The CDR3 DNA is TGTGCCAGCAGTTTCCGGGACAGGGCGGGCACTGAAGCTTTCTTT.

In this sample, this clonotype turned up many times. This rearrangement joins TRBV3-1 to TRBJ1-2; 7 bases are shared with TRBD1. The length of the CDR3 is 12 residues. V shed 4 bases and J 9 bases; nucleotides not matched to a gene: 5. Germline V gene data show CDR1 as LGHDT and CDR2 as YNNKEL (reference sequence). DNA of the CDR3: TGTGCCAGCAGCCTCGACAGGGTACGCTACACCTTC. Translated: CASSLDRVRYTF.

The table lists this clonotype with many counts. The genes are TRBV27 and TRBJ1-1; 11 nucleotides match TRBD1. The ends lost 7 bases at V and 4 bases at J; junction bases unmatched: 14. The length of the CDR3 is 17 residues. Germline V gives CDR1 MNHEY, CDR2 SMNVEV (reference sequence). The CDR3 sequence: CASTWTGGSLFGTEAFF. The CDR3 nucleotides are TGTGCCAGCACCTGGACAGGGGGCTCCCTTTTTGGCACTGAAGCTTTCTTT.

The gene calls are TRBV6-5 and TRBJ2-7; TRBD2 aligns across 9 bases. The V gene's germline CDR1 is MNHEY and CDR2 SVGAGI. The CDR3 sequence is 15 residues long. V trimming: 7 bases; J trimming: 6 bases; junction bases outside the gene matches: 13. The CDR3 nucleotides are TGTGCCAGCACCCACGGCGGAGCGGGGGGACGCGAGCAGTACTTC. It translates to CASTHGGAGGREQYF.

This clonotype was observed at least ten times. The J gene is TRBJ1-2, the V gene TRBV27; TRBD1 might be the D (5 bases). The CDR3 contains 15 residues. Germline-derived CDR1 and CDR2 are MNHEY and SMNVEV (reference sequence). Trimming took off 4 bases at V and 8 bases at J, with 20 bases between the two ends. This chain's CDR3 is CASSSPLRGRLGYTF. CDR3 sequence (DNA): TGTGCCAGCAGTTCCCCACTCCGGGGCCGACTGGGCTACACCTTC.

Many counts were recorded for this clonotype. This rearrangement joins TRBV12-3 or TRBV12-4 to TRBJ1-2; 10 nucleotides match TRBD1. This CDR3 spans 15 amino acids. The V gene end was trimmed by 7 bases and the J gene end by 3 bases; junction bases not matched to a gene: 8. CDR3 sequence (DNA): TGTGCCAGCAACGGGGGGACAGGGGAGCACTATGGCTACACCTTC. Its protein is CASNGGTGEHYGYTF.

At least ten counts were recorded for this clonotype. The CDR3 spells CASREGTVRDNEQFF. In nucleotides, the CDR3 is TGCGCCAGCAGGGAGGGGACAGTCAGGGACAATGAGCAGTTCTTC. The chain recombines TRBV5-1 with TRBJ2-1; weak D call: TRBD1 (7 bases). The CDR3 has 15 residues. Germline V gene data show CDR1 as SGHRS and CDR2 as YFSETQ. Trimming removed 5 bases at V and 5 bases at J, with 17 bases between.

This chain joins TRBV6-1 and TRBJ2-1; tentative D call: TRBD2 (5 bases). The V gene lost 6 bases and the J gene lost 4 bases, with 7 bases spanning the gap. The CDR3 extends over 12 amino acids. CDR1 MNHNS and CDR2 SASEGT come from the germline V gene. CDR3 DNA: TGTGCCAGCAGAGGACTTTACAATGAGCAGTTCTTC. It is translated as CASRGLYNEQFF.

Of note for this clonotype: Given a much more abundant clone one base away, this may be a read error. The V call is TRBV7-9, the J call TRBJ1-6; the D gene is possibly TRBD1 (6 bases). The CDR3 has 17 residues. V was shortened by 2 bases and J by 10 bases, with 21 bases between the two germline ends. CDR1 and CDR2 (germline): SEHNR, FQNEAQ (reference sequence). The CDR3 reads CASSLRGSGGAQSPLHF. CDR3 bases: TGTGCCAGCAGCTTAAGGGGGAGTGGGGGCGCACAGTCACCCCTCCACTTT.

The table lists this clonotype with many counts. The V and J genes are TRBV12-3 or TRBV12-4 and TRBJ1-1; D unclear. The CDR3 sequence is 13 residues long. Deletions cut 3 bases from V and 4 bases from J, with 9 bases between. The CDR3 protein is CASSLGRVTEAFF. DNA of the CDR3: TGTGCCAGCAGTTTGGGCAGAGTCACTGAAGCTTTCTTT.